This TCR beta chain was retrieved from a study of blood T cell repertoires in COVID-19. Overall study: Samples representing acute and convalescent COVID-19 were sourced from the United States, Italy and Spain. From T cells, B-cell-depleted T cells, or PBMCs came the material, which was cDNA or gDNA.

Under the authors' procedure: Amplification of reference gene primers provided the estimated nucleated cell counts. Sequencing was performed with immunoSEQ multiplex PCR; in TCRdb, only in-frame clones are kept and a portion is missing. V and J calls and clone size are copied from that table; D and trimming were computed from the DNA. The sample shows under 30,000 clones, more than 70% of them seen only once. J gave up 6 bases and V 7 bases, and 7 bases lay outside the gene matches. CDR3 length: 13 residues. V is TRBV12-3 or TRBV12-4 and J is TRBJ2-3, with TRBD1 matching over 7 bases. Specimen: peripheral blood. This receptor was obtained from a human donor in a cohort sampled during active COVID-19. Here the CDR3 DNA reads TGTGCCAGCAACGACAGGGCGGGCGATACGCAGTATTTT. Amino acid sequence: CASNDRAGDTQYF.